This T cell receptor (beta chain) derives from a study of OX40 agonist ivuxolimab in advanced cancers. Study summary: The dose-escalation group included hepatocellular carcinoma, melanoma, renal cell carcinoma and head and neck cancer. Study-wide findings and caveats: At 0.1 to 3.0 mg/kg, CD4+ and CD8+ blood T cells expanded clonally by week 6.

Germline CDR1 is MNHEY and CDR2 is SVGAGI. CDR3 length: 14 amino acids. V lost 2 bases, J lost 5 bases, and 3 bases stayed unmatched. Comment on this clone: Its target is unknown.

TCRdb keeps only in-frame clones here, not all; method: immunoSEQ multiplex PCR. The table lists approximately 87,000 clones, roughly 90% of them singletons. The V call is TRBV6-5, the J call TRBJ1-1, with 9 nucleotides matching TRBD1. The sample consisted of CD4+ or CD8+ T cells sorted from blood, taken in a trial of the OX40 agonist ivuxolimab. The sequence came from an adult with an advanced solid tumor such as melanoma, head and neck, liver or kidney cancer. CDR3 bases: TGTGCCAGCAGTTACCTGGACAGGGGAACTGAAGCTTTCTTT. It encodes CASSYLDRGTEAFF.